This paragraph reports one T cell receptor (beta chain). The antigen remains unidentified. This entry belongs to a study of identical twins. General study results and limits: Analyses of zero insertions could be partly confounded by invariant MAIT and iNKT cells. Monozygotic twin pairs showed more out-of-frame TCR alpha sharing than models estimated.

Template switching created a universal primer site, and the cDNA included unique molecular identifiers. TCRdb redid the calling of the 5' RACE reads with MiXCR, one entry per CDR3 protein. The top ten hold less than 2% of the sample, which has 550,000 to 800,000 distinct CDR3 sequences, less than 9% seen once. Losses at the gene ends were 2 bases for V and 5 bases for J; bases not matched to a gene: 8. This CDR3 spans 17 amino acids. The germline V gene has CDR1 LGHNA and CDR2 YNFKEQ. This sample was also put to use in a study of yellow fever vaccine responses in identical twins. As reported in that work: Twins reportedly had a vaccine T cell response that seemed partly convergent, partly personalized.

This receptor was identified in a woman aged 18-29 years in good health. Sequencing was performed on PBMCs. V is TRBV4-2 and J is TRBJ2-2; the match to TRBD2 covers 10 bases. CDR3: CASSQPNLAGATGELFF. CDR3 nucleotide sequence: TGTGCCAGCAGCCAACCGAACCTAGCGGGAGCGACCGGGGAGCTGTTTTTT.